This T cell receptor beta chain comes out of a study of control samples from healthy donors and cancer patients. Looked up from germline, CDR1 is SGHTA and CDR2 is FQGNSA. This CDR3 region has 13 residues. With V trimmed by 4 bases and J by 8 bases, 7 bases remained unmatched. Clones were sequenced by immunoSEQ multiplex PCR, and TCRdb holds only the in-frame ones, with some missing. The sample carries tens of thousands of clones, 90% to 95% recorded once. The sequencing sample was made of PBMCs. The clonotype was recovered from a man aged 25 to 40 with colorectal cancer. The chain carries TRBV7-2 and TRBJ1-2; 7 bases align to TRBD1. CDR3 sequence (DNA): TGTGCCAGCAGCTCCGCAGGGGGGAACGGCTACACCTTC. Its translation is CASSSAGGNGYTF.